Below, 32 T cell receptor beta chains from the same sample are listed, as sequenced in a study of cytomegalovirus exposure and HLA in healthy donors. PCR involved 60 Vbeta and 13 Jbeta primers. Measured with immunoSEQ multiplex PCR; TCRdb has only the in-frame clones, and not every one. The sample contains 210,000 or so clones, 70% to 90% of which appear only once. Sequenced material: PBMCs. These receptors were taken from a girl under 10 years old in good health and CMV-seronegative.

The chain links TRBV11-2 to TRBJ2-2; 9 nucleotides line up with TRBD2. The V gene end was trimmed by 0 bases and the J gene end by 7 bases; junction bases not matched to a gene: 3. Germline V gene sequence: CDR1 SGHAT, CDR2 FQNNGV. This CDR3 region has 15 residues. The CDR3 protein is CASSLEGTSIGELFF. The CDR3 region has the DNA TGTGCCAGCAGCTTAGAAGGGACTAGCATCGGGGAGCTGTTTTTT.

This chain joins TRBV27 and TRBJ2-7; D is uncertain. This CDR3 has 12 amino acids. V was clipped by 4 bases and J by 6 bases, with 10 bases between them. Germline values: CDR1 MNHEY, CDR2 SMNVEV (reference sequence). CDR3 loop: CASSSRQAEQYF. The CDR3 DNA sequence: TGTGCCAGCAGTTCTCGACAAGCCGAGCAGTACTTC.

This clone was observed a handful of times. This chain links TRBV27 with TRBJ2-6; D uncertain. The V end lost 6 bases, the J end lost 0 bases, and 3 bases lay between the germline ends. CDR1 and CDR2 (germline): MNHEY, SMNVEV (reference sequence). This CDR3 spans 13 amino acids. Here the CDR3 DNA reads TGTGCCAGCAGCCTCTCTGGGGCCAACGTCCTGACTTTC. It specifies CASSLSGANVLTF.

The chain joins TRBV5-1 to TRBJ1-2; 7 bases fit TRBD1. Germline loops: CDR1 SGHRS, CDR2 YFSETQ. The CDR3 runs 14 residues. The junction had 9 bases not matched to a gene; V was cut back by 4 bases and J by 6 bases. CDR3 sequence reads: CASSQEKTGDGYTF. For the CDR3, the DNA is TGCGCCAGCAGCCAAGAGAAAACAGGGGATGGCTACACCTTC.

The rearrangement links TRBV7-9 to TRBJ2-5; 7 nucleotides line up with TRBD2. J lost 2 bases, V lost 5 bases, and 5 bases had no gene match. The CDR3 loop spans 14 amino acids. Per the germline V gene, CDR1 is SEHNR and CDR2 is FQNEAQ (reference sequence). CDR3 coding DNA: TGTGCCAGCAGCCTCCCCGGGAGGCAAGAGACCCAGTACTTC. This translates into CASSLPGRQETQYF.

This clone has a handful of counts. This chain links TRBV2 with TRBJ2-5; 14 bases fit TRBD2. This CDR3 is 16 amino acids long. The germline V gene encodes CDR1 SNHLY and CDR2 FYNNEI. V shed 1 base, J shed 2 bases, and the junction held 0 bases outside the gene matches. The CDR3, as DNA: TGTGCCAGCAGTGAAGGACTAGCGGGGGGGCAAGAGACCCAGTACTTC. It is translated as CASSEGLAGGQETQYF.

The rearrangement links TRBV5-1 to TRBJ1-1, with D maybe TRBD1 (5 bases). The CDR3 runs 11 residues. CDR1 is SGHRS, CDR2 YFSETQ, per germline. V lost 7 bases to trimming and J lost 4 bases, with 8 bases between them. As DNA, the CDR3 is TGCGCCAGCTCGGGGGGCACTGAAGCTTTCTTT. It specifies CASSGGTEAFF.

The chain recombines TRBV29-1 with TRBJ2-1; 7 bases match TRBD2. The V and J ends lost 0 bases and 2 bases, in that order; junction bases with no gene match: 4. CDR3 size: 15 residues. CDR1 and CDR2 (germline): SQVTM, ANQGSEA. CDR3 sequence (DNA): TGCAGCGTTGAAGACCCCGGGAGGACCTACAATGAGCAGTTCTTC. Translating gives CSVEDPGRTYNEQFF.

The DNA for the CDR3 is TGCGCCAGCAGTAACACTGAGACTAGCGGGAGGAGGATAGGAGAGACCCAGTACTTC. Amino acid sequence: CASSNTETSGRRIGETQYF. The V call is TRBV5-1, the J call TRBJ2-5; 13 bases are a match to TRBD2. Germline lookup yields CDR1 SGHRS and CDR2 YFSETQ. V was pared by 5 bases and J by 4 bases, with 17 bases of the junction left unmatched. This CDR3 has 19 amino acids. Full variable domain (rest looked up from reference TRBV5-1 and TRBJ2-5): KAGVTQTPRYLIKTRGQQVTLSCSPISGHRSVSWYQQTPGQGLQFLFEYFSETQRNKGNFPGRFSGRQFSNSRSEMNVSTLELGDSALYLCASSNTETSGRRIGETQYFGPGTRLLVL.

Turning to this clone: One end of the junction does not line up with germline, which may come from a read error. J is TRBJ2-2 and V is TRBV7-9, with a possible D match to TRBD1 (5 bases). The germline gives CDR1 SEHNR, CDR2 FQNEAQ (reference sequence). The CDR3 spans 15 residues. The DNA for the CDR3 is TGTTCCAGCAGCTTTACAGGTGCGAACACCGGGGAGCTGTTTTTT. Residues: CSSSFTGANTGELFF. Based on the CDR3 plus reference TRBV7-9 and TRBJ2-2, the full variable domain is DTGVSQNPRHKITKRGQNVTFRCDPISEHNRLYWYRQTLGQGPEFLTYFQNEAQLEKSRLLSDRFSAERPKGSFSTLEIQRTEQGDSAMYLCSSSFTGANTGELFFGEGSRLTVL.

This clone appeared a single time. The genes are TRBV21-1 and TRBJ1-5; TRBD1 reflects the table's D call only, with no check against the DNA. TRBV21-1 is a pseudogene. The CDR3 runs to 17 residues. CDR3 in amino acids: CASSKEASGWSNQPQHF. The CDR3 DNA is TGTGCCAGCAGCAAAGAAGCCTCAGGGTGGAGCAATCAGCCCCAGCATTTT.

The chain is built from TRBV9 and TRBJ2-3; 8 positions agree with TRBD2. Germline-derived CDR1 and CDR2 are SGDLS and YYNGEE. J lost 4 bases, V lost 0 bases, and 7 bases had no gene match. This CDR3 is built from 16 residues. Here the CDR3 DNA reads TGTGCCAGCAGCGTAGCTACGGGGGGGGGCCCAGATACGCAGTATTTT. Encoded protein: CASSVATGGGPDTQYF.

The chain has TRBV6-1 and TRBJ2-7, with D possibly being TRBD1 (5 bases). This CDR3 contains 12 residues. CDR1 is MNHNS and CDR2 is SASEGT in the germline V gene. V lost 8 bases, J lost 3 bases, and 11 bases lay in between. The CDR3 spells CASGKGRYEQYF. DNA of the CDR3: TGTGCCAGCGGCAAGGGGCGCTACGAGCAGTACTTC.

The chain recombines TRBV19 with TRBJ2-3, with D perhaps TRBD2 (5 bases). The CDR3 consists of 14 residues. Germline V gene sequence: CDR1 LNHDA, CDR2 SQIVND (reference sequence). V was pared by 2 bases and J by 5 bases, with 11 bases between. DNA of the CDR3: TGTGCCAGTAGTATACGTCCGGGGATAGATACGCAGTATTTT. The encoded protein is CASSIRPGIDTQYF.

J is TRBJ2-1 and V is TRBV6-5; TRBD2 agrees at 9 bases. The CDR3 is 14 amino acids. J gave up 8 bases and V 0 bases, and 2 bases lay outside the gene matches. From germline, CDR1 is MNHEY and CDR2 SVGAGI. The CDR3 sequence: CASSYSGGRDEQFF. The DNA of the CDR3 is TGTGCCAGCAGTTACTCAGGCGGGAGGGATGAGCAGTTCTTC.

This chain uses TRBV19 with TRBJ1-4; 9 nucleotides line up with TRBD1. Germline trimming cut 7 bases from V and 8 bases from J; bases unmatched to any gene: 14. Germline CDR1 is LNHDA and CDR2 is SQIVND (reference sequence). CDR3 size: 16 residues. CDR3: CASMLLTGGANEKLFF. The CDR3 DNA is TGTGCCAGTATGCTATTGACAGGGGGAGCAAACGAAAAACTGTTTTTT. Full variable domain (rest looked up from reference TRBV19 and TRBJ1-4): DGGITQSPKYLFRKEGQNVTLSCEQNLNHDAMYWYRQDPGQGLRLIYYSQIVNDFQKGDIAEGYSVSREKKESFPLTVTSAQKNPTAFYLCASMLLTGGANEKLFFGSGTQLSVL.

The chain combines TRBV6-5 with TRBJ2-3; 13 positions match TRBD2. Germline V gene sequence: CDR1 MNHEY, CDR2 SVGAGI. This CDR3 is 16 amino acids long. V shed 4 bases and J 2 bases; nucleotides not matched to a gene: 3. CDR3 amino acids: CASSLLAGGPTDTQYF. CDR3 in DNA: TGTGCCAGCAGTTTACTAGCGGGGGGGCCCACAGATACGCAGTATTTT.

The chain uses TRBV11-2 and TRBJ1-1, with D tentatively TRBD1 (6 bases). The germline CDR1 and CDR2 sequences are SGHAT and FQNNGV. This CDR3 is 17 amino acids long. V was shortened by 4 bases and J by 0 bases, with 18 bases between the two germline ends. The CDR3 DNA follows: TGTGCCAGCAGCTCTGGACAGTACTCGATTATGAACACTGAAGCTTTCTTT. Its translation is CASSSGQYSIMNTEAFF.

V is TRBV29-1 and J is TRBJ2-7; 7 nucleotides align to TRBD1. CDR3 size: 14 residues. Trimming at V came to 5 bases and at J to 2 bases, leaving 9 bases not matched to a gene. Germline-derived CDR1 and CDR2 are SQVTM and ANQGSEA. The CDR3 sequence is CSVITGAYPYEQYF. CDR3 coding DNA: TGCAGCGTTATCACAGGGGCCTATCCCTACGAGCAGTACTTC.

The chain couples TRBV6-5 to TRBJ2-1; 7 bases agree with TRBD2. The CDR3 contains 15 residues. Losses at the gene ends were 5 bases for V and 0 bases for J; bases not matched to a gene: 4. The germline gives CDR1 MNHEY, CDR2 SVGAGI. CDR3 DNA sequence: TGTGCCAGCAGTCTCAGCGGGATCTCCTACAATGAGCAGTTCTTC. Translated, it gives CASSLSGISYNEQFF.

The V call is TRBV10-3, the J call TRBJ2-2; possible D gene TRBD2, 6 bases. Germline V lookup: CDR1 ENHRY, CDR2 SYGVKD. V shed 7 bases and J shed 4 bases, with 7 bases lying between them. This CDR3 comprises 12 residues. This CDR3 is CAIMGGTGELFF. CDR3 in DNA: TGTGCCATCATGGGGGGCACCGGGGAGCTGTTTTTT.

This chain uses TRBV5-1 with TRBJ2-5; 11 nucleotides align to TRBD2. The CDR3 is made up of 15 amino acids. Germline assignment: CDR1 SGHRS and CDR2 YFSETQ. With V trimmed by 3 bases and J by 4 bases, 5 bases remained unmatched. CDR3 nucleotides: TGCGCCAGCAGCTCGACCGGGACTAGCGGAGAGACCCAGTACTTC. Amino acids: CASSSTGTSGETQYF.

The J gene is TRBJ2-3, the V gene TRBV6-1, with 7 bases lining up with TRBD2. V lost 6 bases, J lost 6 bases, and 12 bases stayed unmatched. The CDR3 is 15 amino acids. CDR1 and CDR2 (germline): MNHNS, SASEGT. CDR3 loop: CASRGGTPRTDTQYF. CDR3 nucleotides: TGTGCCAGCAGGGGAGGGACCCCGAGGACGGATACGCAGTATTTT.

This chain uses TRBV18 with TRBJ2-7, with TRBD2 identical over 13 bases. The CDR3 has 15 residues. Germline V lookup: CDR1 KGHSH, CDR2 LQKENI. Trimming took 5 bases from V and 3 from J; bases not matched to a gene: 4. CDR3 sequence reads: CASSNTSGRVYEQYF. The CDR3 nucleotides are TGTGCCAGCTCAAATACTAGCGGGAGGGTCTACGAGCAGTACTTC.

The chain recombines TRBV4-1 with TRBJ1-2; no reliable D call. CDR3 length: 17 residues. Germline V gives CDR1 MGHRA, CDR2 YSYEKL. V gave up 1 base and J gave up 0 bases, with 15 bases separating them. In DNA form, the CDR3 reads TGCGCCAGCAGCCAAGCCCACTCTGGTGGGCCTAACTATGGCTACACCTTC. It yields the protein CASSQAHSGGPNYGYTF.

This clone showed up just once. The genes are TRBV7-2 and TRBJ2-1; TRBD2 agrees at 8 bases. V was clipped by 2 bases and J by 7 bases; unmatched bases: 13. CDR1 is SGHTA, CDR2 FQGNSA, per germline. The CDR3 is 17 residues long. CDR3 in amino acids: CASSLWSTSGGSNEQFF. CDR3 DNA: TGTGCCAGCAGCTTATGGAGCACCAGCGGGGGTTCGAATGAGCAGTTCTTC.

The chain has TRBV4-1 and TRBJ1-3, with D possibly being TRBD1 (5 bases). Trimming removed 4 bases from V and 2 bases from J, with 12 bases in between. CDR1 is MGHRA, CDR2 YSYEKL, per germline. The CDR3 runs to 15 residues. The CDR3 DNA reads as TGCGCCAGCAGCCTACGCCAGGGTGCTGGAAACACCATATATTTT. Translation gives CASSLRQGAGNTIYF.

This chain uses TRBV6-6 with TRBJ2-7; weak D call: TRBD2 (5 bases). The CDR3 contains 14 residues. Germline V gene lookup returns CDR1 MNHNY and CDR2 SVGAGI (reference sequence). Trimming took off 3 bases at V and 1 base at J, with 10 bases between the two ends. The CDR3 loop reads CASSYAGLSYEQYF. The CDR3, as DNA: TGTGCCAGCAGTTATGCGGGTTTGTCCTACGAGCAGTACTTC.

The chain employs TRBV7-2 and TRBJ1-4, with TRBD1 identical over 8 bases. Trimming took 4 bases from V and 5 from J; bases not matched to a gene: 6. Germline CDR1 is SGHTA and CDR2 is FQGNSA. CDR3 length: 15 residues. CDR3 nucleotide sequence: TGTGCCAGCAGCTGGAGGACAGGGCCCAATGAAAAACTGTTTTTT. Its translation is CASSWRTGPNEKLFF.

The chain is built from TRBV5-5 and TRBJ2-1; 13 bases map to TRBD2. J was trimmed by 7 bases and V by 4 bases; bases with no gene match: 11. The germline CDR1 and CDR2 sequences are SGHKS and YYEKEE (reference sequence). CDR3 length: 17 residues. Here the CDR3 reads CASSPLGLAGVGNEQFF. DNA of the CDR3: TGTGCCAGCAGCCCCCTAGGACTAGCGGGAGTTGGAAATGAGCAGTTCTTC.

This sequence joins TRBV6-1 and TRBJ1-2; maybe TRBD1 (5 bases). CDR1 and CDR2 from the germline V gene are MNHNS and SASEGT. The CDR3 runs 15 residues. Trimming took 1 base from V and 5 from J, leaving 14 bases between them. CDR3 loop: CASSEGFREGYGYTF. The CDR3 bases are TGTGCCAGCAGTGAAGGGTTCAGGGAGGGGTATGGCTACACCTTC.

The chain joins TRBV19 to TRBJ1-2; no reliable D call. The V end lost 5 bases, the J end lost 6 bases, and 13 bases lay between the germline ends. The CDR3 extends over 13 amino acids. Germline lookup yields CDR1 LNHDA and CDR2 SQIVND (reference sequence). CDR3 region: CASSDRRGDGYTF. The CDR3 DNA reads as TGTGCCAGTAGTGACCGACGCGGAGATGGCTACACCTTC.